Each of the 21 T cell receptor beta chains below was sequenced from the same sample in a study of control samples from healthy donors and cancer patients. TCRdb's copy holds only in-frame clones and misses some; the assay was immunoSEQ multiplex PCR. This sample has approximately 160,000 clones, with roughly 90% found just once. The sequenced material came from blood. The receptors shown here come from a woman aged 25 to 39 in good health.

This clone was detected only a few times. The chain couples TRBV2 to TRBJ1-2; a weak D match, TRBD1 (5 bases). V was cut by 5 bases and J by 6 bases, with 16 bases left in between. The germline CDR1 and CDR2 sequences are SNHLY and FYNNEI. There are 14 residues in the CDR3. CDR3 protein: CASSSLRAGNGYTF. CDR3 coding DNA: TGTGCCAGCAGTAGTCTCAGGGCGGGAAATGGCTACACCTTC.

On this clone itself: Germline and junction disagree at one end, which may indicate a read error. At the DNA level, this CDR3 is encoded by other sequences in the same sample as well. This chain connects TRBV18 to TRBJ1-1; D may be TRBD1 (6 bases). This CDR3 contains 13 residues. Germline V gene sequence: CDR1 KGHSH, CDR2 LQKENI. The CDR3 bases are TGTGCCAGCTCTCCACAGGGGAACACTGAAGCTTTCTTT. It codes for CASSPQGNTEAFF.

This clone was seen a few times. This chain links TRBV20-1 with TRBJ1-3; D uncertain. The V end lost 3 bases, the J end lost 12 bases, and 15 bases lay between the germline ends. The CDR3 consists of 12 residues. Germline assignment: CDR1 DFQATT and CDR2 SNEGSKA (reference sequence). The CDR3 sequence is CSASGQESIIYF. The CDR3, as DNA: TGCAGTGCTAGTGGCCAGGAATCGATCATATATTTT.

This rearrangement joins TRBV28 to TRBJ2-3; 15 bases are shared with TRBD2. The trim removed 5 bases at V and 4 bases at J, leaving 7 bases unmatched. Germline V lookup: CDR1 MDHEN, CDR2 SYDVKM. This CDR3 is 17 amino acids long. CDR3 loop: CASSPGLAGGLADTQYF. The CDR3, as DNA: TGTGCCAGCAGTCCTGGACTAGCGGGAGGGCTCGCAGATACGCAGTATTTT.

This chain connects TRBV7-9 to TRBJ1-4; D is uncertain. Germline V gene lookup returns CDR1 SEHNR and CDR2 FQNEAQ (reference sequence). This CDR3 has 12 residues. Trimming took off 1 base at V and 10 bases at J, with 7 bases between the two ends. CDR3 region: CASSLVTRKLFF. Written as DNA, the CDR3 is TGTGCCAGCAGCTTAGTGACGAGAAAACTGTTTTTT.

The chain recombines TRBV24-1 with TRBJ1-5, with TRBD1 as a possible D gene (5 bases). Germline CDR1 is KGHDR and CDR2 is SFDVKD. This CDR3 has 12 amino acids. V dropped 5 bases and J dropped 5 bases, with 6 bases sitting between them. The CDR3 reads CATSAGDQPQHF. In nucleotides, the CDR3 is TGTGCCACCAGTGCGGGGGATCAGCCCCAGCATTTT.

This chain links TRBV30 with TRBJ2-3; 13 bases map to TRBD2. J lost 4 bases, V lost 0 bases, and 1 base had no gene match. Germline CDR1 reads GTSNPN; CDR2 reads SVGIG (reference sequence). This CDR3 region has 15 residues. CDR3 loop: CAWSVLAGGPDTQYF. CDR3 nucleotide sequence: TGTGCCTGGAGTGTACTAGCGGGAGGGCCAGATACGCAGTATTTT.

The chain is built from TRBV28 and TRBJ1-1; TRBD1 might be the D (6 bases). Germline V gene data show CDR1 as MDHEN and CDR2 as SYDVKM. V shed 7 bases and J shed 3 bases, with 21 bases lying between them. This CDR3 region has 16 residues. CDR3 sequence: CASTITPGAQDTEAFF. As DNA, the CDR3 is TGTGCCAGCACCATTACCCCAGGGGCGCAGGACACTGAAGCTTTCTTT.

Worth noting for this clone: Sequence at one end of the junction differs from germline and may be a read error. V is TRBV12-3 or TRBV12-4 and J is TRBJ1-2; D uncertain. The CDR3 is made up of 12 amino acids. DNA of the CDR3: TGTGCCAGCAGGTTAGGGTTCTATGGCTACACCTTC. Its translation is CASRLGFYGYTF.

The J gene is TRBJ1-1, the V gene TRBV9; D is unclear. The V end was cut by 3 bases, the J end by 0 bases, with 6 bases between. Germline lookup yields CDR1 SGDLS and CDR2 YYNGEE. The CDR3 is made up of 13 amino acids. The CDR3 here is CASSGDMNTEAFF. The CDR3 DNA reads TGTGCCAGCAGCGGAGATATGAACACTGAAGCTTTCTTT.

The rearrangement joins TRBV27 to TRBJ1-5, with 8 bases identical to TRBD1. Germline CDR1 and CDR2: MNHEY and SMNVEV (reference sequence). Trimming removed 6 bases from V and 3 bases from J; junction bases left unmatched: 7. The CDR3 consists of 15 residues. The CDR3 sequence: CASSPGQGFNQPQHF. The CDR3 bases are TGTGCCAGCAGCCCAGGACAGGGCTTCAATCAGCCCCAGCATTTT.

V and J are TRBV20-1 and TRBJ2-7; 10 bases are shared with TRBD2. This CDR3 has 15 amino acids. V shed 3 bases, J shed 7 bases, and the junction held 12 bases outside the gene matches. Germline CDR1 reads DFQATT; CDR2 reads SNEGSKA (reference sequence). The CDR3 sequence: CSASSGTSETEEQYF. The CDR3 coding sequence is TGCAGTGCTAGTAGCGGGACTAGCGAGACTGAAGAGCAGTACTTC.

The rearrangement uses TRBV4-1 and TRBJ2-5; 8 bases line up with TRBD1. The trim removed 1 base at V and 2 bases at J, leaving 12 bases unmatched. This CDR3 is 18 amino acids long. Germline-derived CDR1 and CDR2 are MGHRA and YSYEKL. In nucleotides, the CDR3 is TGCGCCAGCAGCCAAGGTCCCGGGACAGGTACGAGACAAGAGACCCAGTACTTC. Amino acid sequence: CASSQGPGTGTRQETQYF.

This rearrangement joins TRBV28 to TRBJ2-7, with D unresolved. From germline, CDR1 is MDHEN and CDR2 SYDVKM. The ends were cut back, 1 base at V and 1 base at J, with 8 bases in the middle. The CDR3 contains 14 residues. CDR3 protein: CASSLYGTSYEQYF. In DNA form, the CDR3 reads TGTGCCAGCAGTTTATACGGCACATCCTACGAGCAGTACTTC.

The chain couples TRBV19 to TRBJ2-7; tentative D call: TRBD1 (6 bases). Germline V lookup: CDR1 LNHDA, CDR2 SQIVND (reference sequence). The length of the CDR3 is 11 residues. Here the CDR3 DNA reads TGTGCTACAGGGTATGTGGGCGAGCAGTACTTC. Translated, it gives CATGYVGEQYF.

The chain recombines TRBV6-1 with TRBJ1-3, with D hard to call. This CDR3 region has 16 residues. The germline V gene has CDR1 MNHNS and CDR2 SASEGT. V lost 1 base to trimming and J lost 0 bases, with 10 bases between them. CDR3 nucleotides: TGTGCCAGCAGTGAAGTGCGGACCGGCTCTGGAAACACCATATATTTT. It yields the protein CASSEVRTGSGNTIYF.

The chain links TRBV13 to TRBJ2-7; no definite D call. Trimming left V 8 bases short and J 3 bases short, with 14 bases between. The CDR3 is 13 residues long. Germline V gene lookup returns CDR1 PRHDT and CDR2 FYEKMQ (reference sequence). CDR3: CASLRLGRYEQYF. Here the CDR3 DNA reads TGTGCCAGCCTTCGCTTGGGTCGCTACGAGCAGTACTTC. Full variable domain (remainder filled in from reference TRBV13 and TRBJ2-7): AAGVIQSPRHLIKEKRETATLKCYPIPRHDTVYWYQQGPGQDPQFLISFYEKMQSDKGSIPDRFSAQQFSDYHSELNMSSLELGDSALYFCASLRLGRYEQYFGPGTRLTVT.

The J gene is TRBJ2-1, the V gene TRBV5-4, with TRBD2 matching 8 bases. The CDR3 has 15 amino acids. Trimming cost V 7 bases and J 0 bases; bases outside gene matches: 6. Germline V lookup: CDR1 SGHNT, CDR2 YYREEE (reference sequence). DNA of the CDR3: TGTGCCAGCGGCGGTAGCGGGACCTCCTACAATGAGCAGTTCTTC. As protein: CASGGSGTSYNEQFF.

This sequence joins TRBV29-1 and TRBJ2-7; D might be TRBD1 (5 bases). The germline V gene encodes CDR1 SQVTM and CDR2 ANQGSEA. V dropped 6 bases and J dropped 3 bases, with 15 bases sitting between them. The CDR3 covers 13 residues. The CDR3 here is CSVRGDRSYEQYF. The CDR3 nucleotides are TGCAGCGTCCGCGGCGACAGAAGCTACGAGCAGTACTTC.

This clone was seen just once. The J gene is TRBJ2-7, the V gene TRBV7-9; D remains unclear. The CDR3 spans 13 residues. Trimming shortened V by 5 bases and J by 2 bases, and 10 bases separated the two germline ends. Per the germline V gene, CDR1 is SEHNR and CDR2 is FQNEAQ (reference sequence). CDR3 DNA sequence: TGTGCCAGCAGCCCCCGTGGAGCCTACGAGCAGTACTTC. Its translation: CASSPRGAYEQYF.

A single count supports this clone. The CDR3 is CASTQGTSRLFF. CDR3 DNA: TGTGCCAGCACTCAAGGGACATCCAGACTGTTTTTT. The chain combines TRBV12-3 or TRBV12-4 with TRBJ1-4; TRBD1 is a possible D gene (6 bases). CDR3 length: 12 amino acids. The germline V and J ends were trimmed by 7 bases and 13 bases, with 16 bases remaining between them.